Shown below are 24 T cell receptor beta chains from a single sample sequenced in a study of blood T cells in healthy people across ages. Using a J-beta primer mix together with a sample-barcoded 5' primer, a second PCR was run for about 6 to 12 cycles. TCRdb reprocessed the 5' RACE reads via MiXCR and lists one record per CDR3 protein. The repertoire holds about 680,000 distinct CDR3 sequences, with 45% to 50% as singletons. The specimen was blood. Receptors originate from a woman aged 55-69 years in good health.

The V gene is TRBV20-1, the J gene TRBJ2-7, with D uncertain. The CDR3 has 11 amino acids. Per germline, CDR1 DFQATT and CDR2 SNEGSKA (reference sequence). V lost 5 bases to trimming and J lost 6 bases, with 11 bases between them. This chain's CDR3 is CSARMTFEQYF. As DNA, the CDR3 is TGCAGTGCTCGAATGACCTTCGAGCAGTACTTC.

The chain joins TRBV6-2 or TRBV6-3 to TRBJ1-1; D unresolved. CDR3 length: 11 amino acids. V was shortened by 5 bases and J by 10 bases, with 11 bases between the two germline ends. Germline lookup yields CDR1 MNHEY and CDR2 SVGEGT. CDR3 DNA: TGTGCCAGCAGTACCAGCGGCGGAGCTTTCTTT. Amino acid sequence: CASSTSGGAFF.

This clonotype has ten or more counts. The germline gene is not matched at one end of the junction; a read error may be the cause. The chain carries TRBV7-2 and TRBJ2-7; TRBD2 aligns across 11 bases. The CDR3 sequence is 15 residues long. Germline CDR1 reads SGHTA; CDR2 reads FQGNSA. This CDR3 is CASSLRTSGSYEQYF. In DNA form, the CDR3 reads TGCGCCAGCAGCCTAAGGACTAGCGGGTCCTACGAGCAGTACTTC.

V gene TRBV9 combines with J gene TRBJ2-1; maybe TRBD2 (6 bases). V was clipped by 4 bases and J by 4 bases, with 12 bases between them. CDR1 and CDR2 (germline): SGDLS, YYNGEE. There are 14 residues in the CDR3. The CDR3 sequence: CASSTTSGYNEQFF. The CDR3 DNA reads TGTGCCAGCAGCACAACGAGCGGGTACAATGAGCAGTTCTTC.

V is TRBV20-1 and J is TRBJ1-2; D unclear. CDR1 is DFQATT, CDR2 SNEGSKA, per germline (reference sequence). V dropped 5 bases and J dropped 2 bases, with 12 bases sitting between them. This CDR3 spans 13 amino acids. In DNA form, the CDR3 reads TGCAGTGCTGTCGCCCAGACCAACTATGGCTACACCTTC. Encoded protein: CSAVAQTNYGYTF.

The chain's CDR3 is CASSTTSLGGYNEQFF. CDR3 coding DNA: TGTGCCAGCAGCACAACTAGCTTAGGCGGCTACAATGAGCAGTTCTTC. This rearrangement joins TRBV7-2 to TRBJ2-1; D might be TRBD2 (6 bases). The germline gives CDR1 SGHTA, CDR2 FQGNSA. The CDR3 loop spans 16 amino acids. Deletions cut 5 bases from V and 3 bases from J, with 17 bases between.

The V call is TRBV12-3 or TRBV12-4, the J call TRBJ1-6; 8 bases fit TRBD1. J lost 6 bases, V lost 5 bases, and 3 bases had no gene match. This CDR3 has 14 residues. The CDR3 loop reads CASSGQGFNSPLHF. The CDR3 region has the DNA TGTGCCAGCAGTGGACAGGGTTTTAATTCACCCCTCCACTTT.

This clonotype was seen a few times. The genes are TRBV27 and TRBJ2-1; unclear D gene. The CDR3 is made up of 14 amino acids. V was cut by 5 bases and J by 6 bases, with 14 bases left in between. Germline loops: CDR1 MNHEY, CDR2 SMNVEV (reference sequence). CDR3 sequence reads: CASSPIIQSNEQFF. The CDR3 nucleotides read TGTGCCAGCAGTCCAATCATACAGTCCAATGAGCAGTTCTTC.

The CDR3 DNA follows: TGTGCCAGCAGTCAGACAGGGGACCTGAGCTCCTACAATGAGCAGTTCTTC. Protein: CASSQTGDLSSYNEQFF. The chain has TRBV6-1 and TRBJ2-1; 8 positions match TRBD1. CDR3 size: 17 residues. Trimming cost V 5 bases and J 0 bases; bases outside gene matches: 9. The V gene's germline CDR1 is MNHNS and CDR2 SASEGT.

This chain uses TRBV7-8 with TRBJ2-2, with D possibly being TRBD1 (5 bases). Per the germline V gene, CDR1 is SGHVS and CDR2 is FQNEAQ. The CDR3 length is 16 residues. The V end lost 0 bases, the J end lost 2 bases, and 10 bases lay between the germline ends. DNA of the CDR3: TGTGCCAGCAGCTTAGCGTTGGACACTAACACCGGGGAGCTGTTTTTT. Translated, it gives CASSLALDTNTGELFF.

The chain is built from TRBV2 and TRBJ2-5, with 9 positions matching TRBD1. V lost 6 bases and J lost 4; bases outside the gene matches: 3. This CDR3 contains 13 residues. Germline lookup yields CDR1 SNHLY and CDR2 FYNNEI. The CDR3 DNA reads TGTGCCAGCAGATTGGGACAGGGAGAGACCCAGTACTTC. Translating gives CASRLGQGETQYF.

The V call is TRBV2, the J call TRBJ1-2; TRBD1 is a possible D gene (5 bases). The CDR3 runs to 14 residues. In germline, CDR1 is SNHLY, CDR2 FYNNEI. Trimming took off 3 bases at V and 5 bases at J, with 13 bases between the two ends. This CDR3 is CASSERGRHYGYTF. CDR3 DNA: TGTGCCAGCAGTGAGCGGGGGAGGCATTATGGCTACACCTTC.

This clonotype has only a few counts. The CDR3 loop is CASSQEGQGLGGANVLTF. The CDR3 nucleotides read TGCGCCAGCAGCCAAGAGGGACAGGGGCTCGGTGGGGCCAACGTCCTGACTTTC. The chain recombines TRBV4-3 with TRBJ2-6; TRBD1 aligns across 10 bases. With V trimmed by 0 bases and J by 3 bases, 5 bases remained unmatched. The CDR3 has 18 residues. Per germline, CDR1 LGHNA and CDR2 YSLEER.

A few counts support this clonotype. The genes are TRBV10-3 and TRBJ1-1; 8 positions match TRBD1. Trimming took 10 bases from V and 5 from J; bases not matched to a gene: 9. CDR3 length: 13 residues. The germline V gene has CDR1 ENHRY and CDR2 SYGVKD. This chain's CDR3 is CATGQGGLTEAFF. CDR3 sequence (DNA): TGTGCCACTGGACAGGGAGGTTTAACTGAAGCTTTCTTT.

This clonotype was seen only once. One junction end disagrees with the germline gene, perhaps due to a read error. This chain joins TRBV5-1 and TRBJ2-2; perhaps TRBD2 as D (6 bases). This CDR3 is built from 14 residues. The germline gives CDR1 SGHRS, CDR2 YFSETQ. The CDR3 bases are TGCGCCAGCAACTTGCGGGGTTTGACCGGGGAGCTGTTTTTT. It translates to CASNLRGLTGELFF.

This clonotype turned up a few times. V usage is TRBV7-2 and J usage is TRBJ2-2; D might be TRBD1 (6 bases). Trimming cost V 8 bases and J 4 bases, with 17 bases left between them. The CDR3 is 15 residues long. Germline-derived CDR1 and CDR2 are SGHTA and FQGNSA. CDR3 coding DNA: TGTGCCAGCGGTGCCTATAACAGGGCCACCGGGGAGCTGTTTTTT. The encoded protein is CASGAYNRATGELFF.

This sequence joins TRBV7-8 and TRBJ2-1, with TRBD1 matching over 7 bases. Germline trimming cut 3 bases from V and 0 bases from J; bases unmatched to any gene: 2. The CDR3 runs 15 residues. Looked up from germline, CDR1 is SGHVS and CDR2 is FQNEAQ. The CDR3 spells CASSFRGTSYNEQFF. DNA of the CDR3: TGTGCCAGCAGCTTCAGGGGGACCTCCTACAATGAGCAGTTCTTC.

In this sample, this clonotype turned up a few times. The CDR3 nucleotides read TGTGCCAGCAGCCGGGCCCGCAGGGGCTACACCTTC. Amino acids: CASSRARRGYTF. The chain has TRBV4-2 and TRBJ1-2; D is undetermined. The CDR3 is made up of 12 amino acids. Germline CDR1 is LGHNA and CDR2 is YNFKEQ. The V end lost 4 bases, the J end lost 8 bases, and 11 bases lay between the germline ends.

The gene calls are TRBV2 and TRBJ2-3, with 7 bases aligning to TRBD2. With V trimmed by 6 bases and J by 9 bases, 9 bases remained unmatched. The CDR3 loop spans 13 amino acids. Germline V gene lookup returns CDR1 SNHLY and CDR2 FYNNEI. The CDR3 sequence is CASSRTSGRTQYF. In DNA form, the CDR3 reads TGTGCCAGCAGCAGGACTAGTGGTAGGACGCAGTATTTT.

This chain uses TRBV7-2 with TRBJ2-6, with 9 bases matching TRBD1. The germline V gene encodes CDR1 SGHTA and CDR2 FQGNSA. The CDR3 contains 19 residues. V lost 3 bases, J lost 0 bases, and 9 bases stayed unmatched. DNA for the CDR3: TGTGCCAGCAGCTTGGTTGCCGGGACAGGGTACTCTGGGGCCAACGTCCTGACTTTC. It encodes CASSLVAGTGYSGANVLTF.

The sample holds a few counts of this clonotype. The rearrangement joins TRBV27 to TRBJ2-7; TRBD2 agrees at 9 bases. Germline CDR1 and CDR2: MNHEY and SMNVEV (reference sequence). V was pared by 4 bases and J by 6 bases, with 10 bases of the junction left unmatched. This CDR3 is 15 amino acids long. CDR3 DNA: TGTGCCAGCAGTTCATTAGCGGGAGCCCACTTCGAGCAGTACTTC. Amino acids: CASSSLAGAHFEQYF.

The CDR3 is CAWGEFYEQYF. CDR3 nucleotides: TGTGCCTGGGGGGAGTTCTACGAGCAGTACTTC. V usage is TRBV30 and J usage is TRBJ2-7; a weak D match, TRBD2 (5 bases). Trimming stripped 5 bases from V and 3 bases from J, with 8 bases between. This CDR3 is built from 11 residues. CDR1 GTSNPN and CDR2 SVGIG come from the germline V gene (reference sequence).

This clonotype was seen only a few times. The V and J genes are TRBV29-1 and TRBJ2-5, with D perhaps matching TRBD1 (8 bases). This CDR3 has 14 amino acids. From germline, CDR1 is SQVTM and CDR2 ANQGSEA. V dropped 0 bases and J dropped 4 bases, with 12 bases sitting between them. The CDR3 DNA reads as TGCAGCGTTGAAGATACAGGGGGGGGAGAGACCCAGTACTTC. It encodes CSVEDTGGGETQYF.

This chain uses TRBV29-1 with TRBJ1-2; no firm D call. The germline gives CDR1 SQVTM, CDR2 ANQGSEA. This CDR3 has 11 amino acids. V dropped 6 bases and J dropped 3 bases, with 8 bases sitting between them. CDR3 in amino acids: CSVRTHYGYTF. The CDR3 nucleotides read TGCAGCGTCCGGACCCACTATGGCTACACCTTC.